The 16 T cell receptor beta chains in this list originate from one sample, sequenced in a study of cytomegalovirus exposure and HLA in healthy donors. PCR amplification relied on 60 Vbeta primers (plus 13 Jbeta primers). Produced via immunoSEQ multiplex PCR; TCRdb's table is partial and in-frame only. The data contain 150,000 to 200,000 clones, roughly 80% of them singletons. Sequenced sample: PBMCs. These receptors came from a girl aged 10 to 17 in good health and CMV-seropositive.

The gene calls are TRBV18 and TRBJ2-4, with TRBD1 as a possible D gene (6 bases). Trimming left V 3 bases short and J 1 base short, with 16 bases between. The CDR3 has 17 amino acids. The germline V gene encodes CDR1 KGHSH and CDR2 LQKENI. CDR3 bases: TGTGCCAGCTCACCCCTCCCCAGGGGTCTGGCCAAAAACATTCAGTACTTC. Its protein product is CASSPLPRGLAKNIQYF.

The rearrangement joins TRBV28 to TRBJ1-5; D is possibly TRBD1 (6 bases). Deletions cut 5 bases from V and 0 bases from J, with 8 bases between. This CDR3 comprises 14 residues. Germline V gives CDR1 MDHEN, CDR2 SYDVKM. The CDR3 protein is CASSGQYSNQPQHF. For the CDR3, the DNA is TGTGCCAGCAGTGGACAGTATAGCAATCAGCCCCAGCATTTT.

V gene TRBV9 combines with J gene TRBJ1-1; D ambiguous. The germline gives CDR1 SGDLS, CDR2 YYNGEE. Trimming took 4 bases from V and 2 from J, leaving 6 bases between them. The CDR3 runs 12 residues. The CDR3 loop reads CASSRFNTEAFF. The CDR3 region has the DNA TGTGCCAGCAGCCGTTTCAACACTGAAGCTTTCTTT.

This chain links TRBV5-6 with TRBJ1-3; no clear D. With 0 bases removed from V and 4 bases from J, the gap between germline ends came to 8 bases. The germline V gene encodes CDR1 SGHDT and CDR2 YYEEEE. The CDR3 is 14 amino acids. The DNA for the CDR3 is TGTGCCAGCAGCTTGGGGGCATGGGGAAACACCATATATTTT. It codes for CASSLGAWGNTIYF.

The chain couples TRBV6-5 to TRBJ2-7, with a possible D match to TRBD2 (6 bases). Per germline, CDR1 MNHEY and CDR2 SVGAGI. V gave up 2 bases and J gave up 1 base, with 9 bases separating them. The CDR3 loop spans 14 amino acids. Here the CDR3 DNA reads TGTGCCAGCAGTTACCTCGGGGGTTCCTACGAGCAGTACTTC. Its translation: CASSYLGGSYEQYF.

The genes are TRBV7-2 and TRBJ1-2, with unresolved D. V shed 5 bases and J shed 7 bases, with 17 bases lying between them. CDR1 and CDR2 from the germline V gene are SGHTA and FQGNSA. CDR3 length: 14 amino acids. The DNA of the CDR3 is TGTGCCAGCAGCCACCCGGGAGGGTTTCGTGGCTACACCTTC. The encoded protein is CASSHPGGFRGYTF.

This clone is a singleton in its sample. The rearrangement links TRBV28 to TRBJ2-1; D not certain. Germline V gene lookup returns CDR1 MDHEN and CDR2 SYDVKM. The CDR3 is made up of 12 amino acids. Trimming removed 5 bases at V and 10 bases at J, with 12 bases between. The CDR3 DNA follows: TGTGCCAGCAGTATCACAGCCTCCGAGCAGTTCTTC. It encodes CASSITASEQFF. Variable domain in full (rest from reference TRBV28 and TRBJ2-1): DVKVTQSSRYLVKRTGEKVFLECVQDMDHENMFWYRQDPGLGLRLIYFSYDVKMKEKGDIPEGYSVSREKKERFSLILESASTNQTSMYLCASSITASEQFFGPGTRLTVL.

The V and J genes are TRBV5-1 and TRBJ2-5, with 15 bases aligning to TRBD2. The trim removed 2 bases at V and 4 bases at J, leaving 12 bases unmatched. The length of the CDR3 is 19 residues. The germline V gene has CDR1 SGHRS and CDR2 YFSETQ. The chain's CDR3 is CASSLNAGLAGGGRETQYF. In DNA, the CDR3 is TGCGCCAGCAGCTTAAACGCGGGACTAGCGGGAGGTGGAAGAGAGACCCAGTACTTC. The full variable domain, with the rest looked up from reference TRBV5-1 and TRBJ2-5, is KAGVTQTPRYLIKTRGQQVTLSCSPISGHRSVSWYQQTPGQGLQFLFEYFSETQRNKGNFPGRFSGRQFSNSRSEMNVSTLELGDSALYLCASSLNAGLAGGGRETQYFGPGTRLLVL.

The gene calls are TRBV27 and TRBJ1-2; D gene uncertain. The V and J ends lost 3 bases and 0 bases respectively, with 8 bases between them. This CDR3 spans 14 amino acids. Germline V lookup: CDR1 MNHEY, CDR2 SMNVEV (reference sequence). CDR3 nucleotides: TGTGCCAGCAGTTTTGGAGGGACTAACTATGGCTACACCTTC. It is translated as CASSFGGTNYGYTF.

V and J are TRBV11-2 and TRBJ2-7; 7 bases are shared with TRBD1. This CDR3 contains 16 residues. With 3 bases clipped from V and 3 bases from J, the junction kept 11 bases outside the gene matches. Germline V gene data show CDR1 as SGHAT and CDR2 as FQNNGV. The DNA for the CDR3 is TGTGCCAGCAGCTTGGAGCTCGGGACAGACTACTACGAGCAGTACTTC. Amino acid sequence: CASSLELGTDYYEQYF.

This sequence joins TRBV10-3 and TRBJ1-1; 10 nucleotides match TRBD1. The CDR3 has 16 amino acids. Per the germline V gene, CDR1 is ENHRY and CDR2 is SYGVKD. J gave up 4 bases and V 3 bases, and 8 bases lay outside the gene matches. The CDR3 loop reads CAISDRGRDRGTEAFF. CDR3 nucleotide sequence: TGTGCCATCAGTGATCGGGGCCGGGACAGGGGCACTGAAGCTTTCTTT.

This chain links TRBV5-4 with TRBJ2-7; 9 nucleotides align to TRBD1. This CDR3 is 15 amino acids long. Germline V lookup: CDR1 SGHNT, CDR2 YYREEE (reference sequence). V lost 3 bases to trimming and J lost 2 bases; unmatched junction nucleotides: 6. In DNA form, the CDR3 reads TGTGCCAGCAGCTCCCGGGACAGGGCCACCTACGAGCAGTACTTC. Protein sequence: CASSSRDRATYEQYF.

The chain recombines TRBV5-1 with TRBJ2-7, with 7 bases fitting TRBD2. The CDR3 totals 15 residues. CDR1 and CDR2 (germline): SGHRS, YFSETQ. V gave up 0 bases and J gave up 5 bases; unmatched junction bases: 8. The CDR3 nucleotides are TGCGCCAGCAGCTTGGTGGGCGGGGGTTTTGACGAGCAGTACTTC. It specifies CASSLVGGGFDEQYF.

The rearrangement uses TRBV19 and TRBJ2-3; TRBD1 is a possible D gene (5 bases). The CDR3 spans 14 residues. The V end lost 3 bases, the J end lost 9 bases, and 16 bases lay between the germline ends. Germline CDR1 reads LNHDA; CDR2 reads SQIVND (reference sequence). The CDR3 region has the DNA TGTGCCAGTAGTATTGGGAATTCGCAGGGAACGCAGTATTTT. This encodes CASSIGNSQGTQYF. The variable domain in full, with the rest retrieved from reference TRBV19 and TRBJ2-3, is DGGITQSPKYLFRKEGQNVTLSCEQNLNHDAMYWYRQDPGQGLRLIYYSQIVNDFQKGDIAEGYSVSREKKESFPLTVTSAQKNPTAFYLCASSIGNSQGTQYFGPGTRLTVL.

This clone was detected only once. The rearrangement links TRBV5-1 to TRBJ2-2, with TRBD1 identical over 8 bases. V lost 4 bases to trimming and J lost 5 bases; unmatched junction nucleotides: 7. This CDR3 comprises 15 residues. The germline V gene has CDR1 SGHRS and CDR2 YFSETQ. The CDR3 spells CASSLYRGRTGELFF. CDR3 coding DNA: TGCGCCAGCAGCCTGTACAGGGGGAGGACCGGGGAGCTGTTTTTT.

CDR3 sequence: CASSFTSNYGYTF. CDR3 bases: TGTGCCAGCAGTTTTACATCTAACTATGGCTACACCTTC. V gene TRBV27 combines with J gene TRBJ1-2, with no clear D. The CDR3 consists of 13 residues. V was trimmed by 3 bases and J by 0 bases, leaving 5 bases between them. Looked up from germline, CDR1 is MNHEY and CDR2 is SMNVEV (reference sequence).